This T cell receptor beta chain was sequenced in a study of blood T cell repertoires in COVID-19 (dated by TCRdb to 2019 to 2021). Study-wide context: Collaborator samples came from the United States, Italy and Spain and covered acute and convalescent phases of COVID-19. The material from the prospective study consisted of cDNA or gDNA derived from T cells, B-cell-depleted T cells, or PBMCs. Deeply sampled blood TCRbeta repertoires from subjects exposed to, actively infected with, or recovered from COVID-19 were included in the dataset. The repertoires were released in a freely available public database meant as a resource for research on the immune response to SARS-CoV-2. The samples were drawn from the first 160 participants of the ongoing ImmuneRACE study and from 1,254 subjects provided by 6 global collaborators. A de-identified subject ID, COVID-19 status, age in years and sex were almost always included in the sample metadata. HLA class I and class II types, where available, came from metadata supplied by the sample provider rather than from assay-based typing. On the study overall, not on this receptor specifically: How much clinical and demographic metadata was included differed by source and by participant, and the metadata was provided uncurated.

Notes on this clone: Its recognized antigen is unknown. No base-level quality is on record; no much larger clone is a single base apart.

Enrolling through a virtual design, the prospective study's participants ranged in age from roughly 18 to 100 years and lived across about two dozen United States geographic areas. In the prospective study, cohorts were assigned on the basis of participant-reported clinical history obtained from a screening survey and a study questionnaire. Recovered participants in ImmuneRACE Cohort 3 were defined by two consecutive negative NP/OP PCR tests, clearance by a healthcare professional, or resolution of symptoms. Mobile phlebotomists in the prospective study collected whole blood, serum and a nasopharyngeal or oropharyngeal swab from every participant. Additional blood draws and questionnaires over an approximately two-month period could optionally be provided by prospective study participants. Before DNA extraction, prospective study blood samples were shipped either frozen or at room temperature.

TCRbeta CDR3 regions were amplified from genomic DNA by means of the immunoSEQ Assay, a bias-controlled multiplex PCR. Concerning the study's data processing: Nucleated cell counts per sample were estimated from amplification of reference gene primers within the assay. Sequence reads were collapsed and filtered to measure the absolute abundance of every unique TCRbeta CDR3 rearrangement. For each sample, productive Simpson clonality was calculated by taking the square root of Simpson's diversity index across productive rearrangements. This immuneACCESS table, as held by TCRdb, lists in-frame sequences with V and J called but not all clones. Of the missing ones, under half trace to an unresolved V gene in checked studies; the others have no known cause. V and J calls and clone size come straight from that table; D and trimming were deduced from the DNA. This sample holds 250,000 to 350,000 clones; 87% were observed only once. The biggest ten clones account for 8% to 9% of the sample.

Between the V and J ends, shortened by 6 bases and 5 bases respectively, the junction contains 13 bases. The CDR3 numbers 13 residues from cysteine through phenylalanine. The entry retains the CDR3 DNA only, 39 bases that are in frame from base 1. CDR1 and CDR2, looked up from the germline V gene (reference sequence), are LNHDA and SQIVND. The source is a woman between 18 and 30 years old who had recovered from COVID-19. The sequenced sample was PBMCs or T cells enriched from blood (not recorded which). This receptor chain uses TRBV19 and TRBJ1-2; there is no confident call for the D gene. CDR3 protein: CASRPTRLYGYTF. The DNA is TGTGCCAGTAGACCGACACGTCTATATGGCTACACCTTC.